This T cell receptor (beta chain) was identified in a study of human T cells and chemical hapten exposure. Broader study findings: Following DPC sensitization, TCRs present above 1 in 1000 frequency showed no change.

This clonotype turned up a few times. Its specificity is unknown. Germline V CDR1 and CDR2: SEHNR, FQNEAQ (reference sequence). V was pared by 5 bases and J by 5 bases, with 6 bases of the junction left unmatched. The CDR3 extends over 15 amino acids. As to time point: pre-sensitization, week 0. Treatment in this sample: therapeutic diphenylcyclopropenone sensitization with weekly scalp DPC. TCRdb recomputed calls from the RACE reads with MiXCR, one row per CDR3 protein. The sample lists 180,000 or so distinct CDR3 sequences, around 30% occurring once. Here the sequenced sample was whole blood, taken in connection with sensitization to the hapten diphenylcyclopropenone (DPC). This chain joins TRBV7-9 and TRBJ1-4; 9 bases agree with TRBD1. This TCR was recovered from a woman between 25 and 40 years old with alopecia areata. Some clones in this sample may be carry-over from other donors' samples. The CDR3 loop reads CASSATGTGNEKLFF. CDR3 nucleotide sequence: TGTGCCAGCAGCGCGACCGGGACAGGGAATGAAAAACTGTTTTTT. Using reference TRBV7-9 and TRBJ1-4 for the parts outside the CDR3, the full variable domain is DTGVSQNPRHKITKRGQNVTFRCDPISEHNRLYWYRQTLGQGPEFLTYFQNEAQLEKSRLLSDRFSAERPKGSFSTLEIQRTEQGDSAMYLCASSATGTGNEKLFFGSGTQLSVL.